The 14 T cell receptor beta chains below were found in one sample sequenced in a study of cytomegalovirus exposure and HLA in healthy donors. Both 60 Vbeta primers and 13 Jbeta primers went into the PCR. The table came from immunoSEQ multiplex PCR; TCRdb's copy has only in-frame clones and leaves some out. This sample has 150,000 to 200,000 clones, with approximately 80% found just once. Sequencing input: PBMCs. The receptor source for this set is a woman in her 40s in good health and CMV-seropositive.

The rearrangement uses TRBV15 and TRBJ2-7; 9 bases fit TRBD2. V shed 0 bases, J shed 5 bases, and the junction held 8 bases outside the gene matches. This CDR3 has 16 residues. Germline CDR1 is LNHNV and CDR2 is YYDKDF (reference sequence). The CDR3 protein is CATSRDLTSGLNEQYF. Written as DNA, the CDR3 is TGTGCCACCAGCAGAGATTTAACTAGCGGGTTGAACGAGCAGTACTTC.

This chain joins TRBV6-1 and TRBJ2-5; 7 bases match TRBD2. Germline values: CDR1 MNHNS, CDR2 SASEGT. The trim removed 7 bases at V and 5 bases at J, leaving 10 bases unmatched. The CDR3 runs 14 residues. The CDR3 protein is CASTGSGRGETQYF. CDR3 in DNA: TGTGCCAGCACGGGGTCGGGGCGGGGGGAGACCCAGTACTTC.

The chain carries TRBV9 and TRBJ1-2; 7 bases line up with TRBD1. V trimming: 0 bases; J trimming: 1 base; junction bases outside the gene matches: 0. This CDR3 is built from 14 residues. The V gene's germline CDR1 is SGDLS and CDR2 YYNGEE. CDR3 DNA: TGTGCCAGCAGCGTAGGACAGGGTAACTATGGCTACACCTTC. It is translated as CASSVGQGNYGYTF.

The genes are TRBV4-1 and TRBJ1-2; D is perhaps TRBD1 (5 bases). Trimming took off 3 bases at V and 4 bases at J, with 15 bases between the two ends. CDR3 length: 15 residues. Germline loops: CDR1 MGHRA, CDR2 YSYEKL. The CDR3 DNA is TGCGCCAGCAGCCAGTCTCGGGGGACCCCCTATGGCTACACCTTC. Protein product: CASSQSRGTPYGYTF.

The chain recombines TRBV30 with TRBJ1-1, with TRBD1 matching 10 bases. The CDR3 is made up of 14 amino acids. Germline-derived CDR1 and CDR2 are GTSNPN and SVGIG (reference sequence). After removal of 4 bases from V and 4 bases from J, the junction contained 6 bases not matched to a gene. The CDR3 protein is CAWTPGQGSTEAFF. CDR3 bases: TGTGCCTGGACTCCGGGACAGGGGAGCACTGAAGCTTTCTTT.

Here the CDR3 reads CASSIQGAYGYTF. CDR3 DNA sequence: TGTGCCAGTAGTATACAGGGGGCCTATGGCTACACCTTC. The chain carries TRBV19 and TRBJ1-2; 8 nucleotides align to TRBD1. CDR1 and CDR2 from the germline V gene are LNHDA and SQIVND (reference sequence). J gave up 4 bases and V 2 bases, and 0 bases lay outside the gene matches. The CDR3 totals 13 residues. Full variable domain (missing parts from reference TRBV19 and TRBJ1-2): DGGITQSPKYLFRKEGQNVTLSCEQNLNHDAMYWYRQDPGQGLRLIYYSQIVNDFQKGDIAEGYSVSREKKESFPLTVTSAQKNPTAFYLCASSIQGAYGYTFGSGTRLTVV.

The chain has TRBV7-9 and TRBJ2-1, with 10 bases aligning to TRBD2. The CDR3 length is 18 residues. Germline V lookup: CDR1 SEHNR, CDR2 FQNEAQ (reference sequence). With V trimmed by 1 base and J by 6 bases, 12 bases remained unmatched. The CDR3 reads CASSLGPPSGLAFNEQFF. The DNA for the CDR3 is TGTGCCAGCAGCTTAGGTCCCCCCTCGGGACTAGCGTTCAATGAGCAGTTCTTC.

CDR3 protein: CASSFVAGGLTGELFF. Written as DNA, the CDR3 is TGTGCCAGCAGCTTCGTCGCGGGGGGGCTCACCGGGGAGCTGTTTTTT. The chain recombines TRBV5-4 with TRBJ2-2, with 9 bases that match TRBD2. This CDR3 is 16 amino acids long. The V gene's germline CDR1 is SGHNT and CDR2 YYREEE (reference sequence). The junction had 6 bases not matched to a gene; V was cut back by 2 bases and J by 4 bases.

This clone was picked up a small number of times. This chain connects TRBV6-1 to TRBJ1-4; 10 bases are shared with TRBD1. Germline V gene sequence: CDR1 MNHNS, CDR2 SASEGT. The J segment lost 3 bases and the V segment lost 6 bases, leaving 4 bases of the junction unmatched. The CDR3 extends over 15 amino acids. CDR3 DNA sequence: TGTGCCAGCAGGACAGGGGGCGAAGCTAATGAAAAACTGTTTTTT. Residues: CASRTGGEANEKLFF.

The rearrangement uses TRBV18 and TRBJ2-7, with D maybe TRBD2 (6 bases). CDR3 length equals 14 residues. Per the germline V gene, CDR1 is KGHSH and CDR2 is LQKENI. The germline V and J ends were trimmed by 6 bases and 5 bases, with 17 bases remaining between them. For the CDR3, the DNA is TGTGCCAGCTCCATCGGGGGTGGGAGGAACGAGCAGTACTTC. Encoded protein: CASSIGGGRNEQYF.

V is TRBV10-3 and J is TRBJ2-7; no clear D. Germline-derived CDR1 and CDR2 are ENHRY and SYGVKD. The CDR3 runs to 11 residues. The ends were cut back, 10 bases at V and 4 bases at J, with 11 bases in the middle. The chain's CDR3 is CATTPGYEQYF. The DNA for the CDR3 is TGTGCCACGACCCCCGGGTACGAGCAGTACTTC.

This sequence joins TRBV7-2 and TRBJ2-2; possibly TRBD2 for D (5 bases). Trimming pared 2 bases from V and 8 bases from J, leaving 9 bases between. Looked up from germline, CDR1 is SGHTA and CDR2 is FQGNSA. The CDR3 consists of 13 residues. The CDR3 protein is CASSLLLAGELFF. The CDR3 coding sequence is TGTGCCAGCAGCTTATTGCTAGCTGGGGAGCTGTTTTTT.

The chain is built from TRBV6-1 and TRBJ2-7; 7 bases are shared with TRBD1. Germline loops: CDR1 MNHNS, CDR2 SASEGT. This CDR3 has 13 residues. For the CDR3, the DNA is TGTGCCAGCAGTGAAGCCGAGACAGGGCCCCTTGAGGTC. Protein product: CASSEAETGPLEV.

CDR3 DNA: TGTGCCAGCAGCTCCCCGGGCGAGCGGGGGGGACCCGAGCAGTTCTTC. Encoded protein: CASSSPGERGGPEQFF. The chain couples TRBV7-9 to TRBJ2-1; 10 nucleotides align to TRBD2. The CDR3 length is 16 residues. V lost 4 bases, J lost 10 bases, and 13 bases stayed unmatched. Germline assignment: CDR1 SEHNR and CDR2 FQNEAQ (reference sequence).